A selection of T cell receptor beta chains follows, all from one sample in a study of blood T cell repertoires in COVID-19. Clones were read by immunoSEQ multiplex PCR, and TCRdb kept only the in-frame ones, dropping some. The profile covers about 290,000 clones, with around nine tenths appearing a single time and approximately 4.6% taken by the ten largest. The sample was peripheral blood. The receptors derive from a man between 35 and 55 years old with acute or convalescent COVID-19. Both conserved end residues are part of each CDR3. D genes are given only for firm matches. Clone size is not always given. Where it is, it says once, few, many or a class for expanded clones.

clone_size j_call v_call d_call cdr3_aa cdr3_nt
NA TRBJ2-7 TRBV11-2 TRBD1 CASSLGQGAYEQYF TGTGCCAGCAGCTTGGGACAGGGGGCCTACGAGCAGTACTTC
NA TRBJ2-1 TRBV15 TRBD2 CATSRGYGSGGEQFF TGTGCCACCAGCAGAGGATACGGGAGCGGGGGTGAGCAGTTCTTC
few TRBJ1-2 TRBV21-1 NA CASSKARYYGGYTF TGTGCCAGCAGCAAAGCACGGTACTATGGCGGCTACACCTTC
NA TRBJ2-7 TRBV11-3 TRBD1 CASSSRTGHEQYF TGTGCCAGCAGCTCCCGGACAGGGCACGAGCAGTACTTC
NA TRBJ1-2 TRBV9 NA CASSSEGVRGYTF TGTGCCAGCAGCTCCGAAGGGGTGAGGGGCTACACCTTC
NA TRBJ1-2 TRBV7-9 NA CASSLPTGYGYTF TGTGCCAGCAGCTTACCGACGGGGTATGGCTACACCTTC
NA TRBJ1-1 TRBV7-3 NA CASSLIGTQNTEAFF TGTGCCAGCAGCTTAATAGGGACACAGAACACTGAAGCTTTCTTT
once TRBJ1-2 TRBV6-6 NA CASSYEGGYGYTF TGTGCCAGCAGTTACGAGGGAGGCTATGGCTACACCTTC
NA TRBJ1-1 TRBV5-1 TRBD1 CASSLSQGAEAFF TGCGCCAGCAGCTTGTCTCAGGGGGCGGAAGCTTTCTTT
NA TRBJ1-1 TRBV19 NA CATKGFEGMNTEAFF TGTGCCACCAAAGGGTTTGAGGGAATGAACACTGAAGCTTTCTTT
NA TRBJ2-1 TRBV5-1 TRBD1 CASSSRTGTYNEQFF TGCGCCAGCAGCTCCAGGACAGGGACCTACAATGAGCAGTTCTTC
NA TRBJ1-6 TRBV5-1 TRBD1 CASSLGTGEGSPLHF TGCGCCAGCAGCTTAGGGACAGGGGAAGGGTCACCCCTCCACTTT
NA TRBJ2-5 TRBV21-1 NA CASSKAHPSGGAGTQYF TGTGCCAGCAGCAAAGCGCACCCTAGCGGGGGGGCGGGGACCCAGTACTTC
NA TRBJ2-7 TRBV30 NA CAWSDGQLFYEQYF TGTGCCTGGAGTGACGGACAGCTATTCTACGAGCAGTACTTC
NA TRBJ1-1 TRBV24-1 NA CATSDGQEAFF TGTGCCACCAGTGATGGACAGGAAGCTTTCTTT
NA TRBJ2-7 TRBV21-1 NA CASSTDRALDEQYF TGTGCCAGCAGCACTGACAGGGCGCTCGACGAGCAGTACTTC
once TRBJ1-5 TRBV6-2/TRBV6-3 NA CASSWGGRGGNQPQHF TGTGCCAGCAGTTGGGGCGGGAGGGGTGGCAATCAGCCCCAGCATTTT
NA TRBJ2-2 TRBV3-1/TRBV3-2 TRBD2 CASRPLQAGGNTGELFF TGTGCCAGCAGGCCTCTTCAAGCGGGGGGGAACACCGGGGAGCTGTTTTTT
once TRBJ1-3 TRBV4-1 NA CASSQGPFEGAGNTIYF TGCGCCAGCAGCCAAGGCCCTTTTGAGGGCGCTGGAAACACCATATATTTT
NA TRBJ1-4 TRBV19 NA CASSTSGTLNEKLFF TGTGCCAGTAGTACTTCAGGGACTCTTAATGAAAAACTGTTTTTT
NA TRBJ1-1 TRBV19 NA CASSISGGSTEAFF TGTGCCAGTAGTATTTCGGGGGGGAGCACTGAAGCTTTCTTT
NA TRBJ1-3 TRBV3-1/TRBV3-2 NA CASSPRGESGNTIYF TGTGCCAGCAGCCCCCGGGGGGAAAGTGGAAACACCATATATTTT
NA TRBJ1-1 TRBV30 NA CAWSPRGNTEAFF TGTGCCTGGAGCCCCCGGGGGAACACTGAAGCTTTCTTT
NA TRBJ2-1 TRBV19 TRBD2 CASQVAGLYNEQFF TGTGCCAGCCAAGTAGCGGGGTTATACAATGAGCAGTTCTTC
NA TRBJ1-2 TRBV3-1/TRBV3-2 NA CASSKQQVPTGGYTF TGTGCCAGCAGCAAGCAACAGGTTCCCACCGGCGGCTACACCTTC
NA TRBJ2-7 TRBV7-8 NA CASSWGDEQYF TGTGCCAGCAGCTGGGGGGATGAGCAGTACTTC
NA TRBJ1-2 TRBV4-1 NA CASSQDPRQEDGYTF TGCGCCAGCAGCCAAGATCCGAGGCAGGAGGATGGCTACACCTTC
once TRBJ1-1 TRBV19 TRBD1 CASLLGTGNTEAFF TGTGCCAGCCTCCTTGGGACAGGGAACACTGAAGCTTTCTTT
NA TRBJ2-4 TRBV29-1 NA CSVGLGGDSSDIQYF TGCAGCGTTGGGCTAGGAGGGGATTCGTCGGACATTCAGTACTTC
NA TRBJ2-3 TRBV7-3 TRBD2 CASSSGLAGTDTQYF TGTGCCAGCAGCTCGGGACTAGCGGGGACAGATACGCAGTATTTT
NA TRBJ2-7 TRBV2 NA CASRGNRPSYEQYF TGTGCCAGCAGAGGCAACAGACCCTCCTACGAGCAGTACTTC
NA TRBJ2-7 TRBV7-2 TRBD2 CASTGGATYEQYF TGTGCCAGCACCGGGGGGGCCACCTACGAGCAGTACTTC
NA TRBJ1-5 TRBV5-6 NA CASSWGPQPQHF TGTGCCAGCAGCTGGGGCCCACAGCCCCAGCATTTT
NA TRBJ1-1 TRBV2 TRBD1 CASRRTGGFIRAFF TGTGCCAGCAGAAGGACAGGGGGCTTTATTAGGGCTTTCTTT
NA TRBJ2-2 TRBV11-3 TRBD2 CASSLGGLAGASSSGELFF TGTGCCAGCAGCTTAGGCGGACTAGCGGGGGCATCGAGTTCCGGGGAGCTGTTTTTT
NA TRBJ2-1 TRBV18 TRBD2 CASSELAAEQFF TGTGCCAGCTCAGAACTAGCGGCTGAGCAGTTCTTC
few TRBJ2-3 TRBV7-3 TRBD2 CASSIGLAGADTQYF TGTGCCAGCAGCATCGGACTAGCGGGGGCAGATACGCAGTATTTT
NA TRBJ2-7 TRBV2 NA CASSWDGQGGYEQYF TGTGCCAGCAGTTGGGATGGGCAGGGGGGCTACGAGCAGTACTTC
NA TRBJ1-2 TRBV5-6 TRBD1 CASSPGTGTSGYTF TGTGCCAGCAGTCCCGGGACAGGGACTTCTGGCTACACCTTC
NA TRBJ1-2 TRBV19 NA CASSRFPGARGYTF TGTGCCAGTAGTAGGTTTCCAGGGGCCCGAGGCTACACCTTC
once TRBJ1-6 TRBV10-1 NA CASGPQGGSPLHF TGCGCCAGCGGTCCACAGGGTGGATCACCCCTCCACTTT
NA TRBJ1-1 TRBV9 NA CASSRGGEFMNTEAFF TGTGCCAGCAGCCGGGGAGGGGAGTTCATGAACACTGAAGCTTTCTTT
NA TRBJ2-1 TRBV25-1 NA CASITSYNEQFF TGTGCCAGCATCACATCCTACAATGAGCAGTTCTTC
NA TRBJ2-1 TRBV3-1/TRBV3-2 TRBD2 CASSHRGGYNEQFF TGTGCCAGCAGCCACCGGGGGGGATACAATGAGCAGTTCTTC
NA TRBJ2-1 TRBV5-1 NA CASSFAGAGDEQFF TGCGCCAGCAGCTTTGCGGGGGCCGGGGATGAGCAGTTCTTC
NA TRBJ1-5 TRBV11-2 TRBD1 CASSYAIRQGSNQPQHF TGTGCCAGCAGCTATGCTATCCGACAGGGGAGCAATCAGCCCCAGCATTTT
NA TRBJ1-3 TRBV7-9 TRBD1 CASSHWTGPGNTIYF TGTGCCAGCAGCCATTGGACAGGGCCTGGAAACACCATATATTTT
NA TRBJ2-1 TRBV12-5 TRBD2 CASGLTALSGGWSGEQFF TGTGCTAGTGGTTTAACTGCCCTTAGCGGGGGCTGGTCGGGTGAGCAGTTCTTC
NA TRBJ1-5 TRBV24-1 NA CATSDLYSNQPQHF TGTGCCACCAGTGATCTGTATAGCAATCAGCCCCAGCATTTT
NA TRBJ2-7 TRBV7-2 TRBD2 CASSFTSGGYEQYF TGTGCCAGCAGCTTCACCAGCGGGGGTTACGAGCAGTACTTC
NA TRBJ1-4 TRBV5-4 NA CASSPQLEGEKLFF TGTGCCAGCAGCCCCCAACTGGAGGGTGAAAAACTGTTTTTT
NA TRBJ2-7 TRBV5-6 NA CASSKRQQWSYEQYF TGTGCCAGCAGCAAGAGACAGCAGTGGAGCTACGAGCAGTACTTC
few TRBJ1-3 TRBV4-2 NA CASSTSTLSGNTIYF TGTGCCAGCAGCACCTCGACTCTCTCTGGAAACACCATATATTTT
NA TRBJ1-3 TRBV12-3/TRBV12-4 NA CASSFGPGNTIYF TGTGCCAGCAGTTTTGGGCCCGGAAACACCATATATTTT
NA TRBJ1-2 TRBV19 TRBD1 CASSRTGAVNYGYTF TGTGCCAGTAGCCGGACAGGGGCAGTGAACTATGGCTACACCTTC